These 13 T cell receptor beta chains share one sample of origin, sequenced in a study of blood T cell repertoires in COVID-19. TCRdb keeps only in-frame clones here, not all; method: immunoSEQ multiplex PCR. Of some 290,000 clones in the sample, 90% to 95% were seen once. Sequences were obtained from PBMCs or T cells enriched from blood (not recorded which). These receptors were taken from a woman aged 25 to 39 who had been exposed to COVID-19.

CDR3: CATSDSDSPPTYGYTF. The CDR3, as DNA: TGTGCCACCAGTGATTCGGATTCCCCGCCGACATATGGCTACACCTTC. The chain has TRBV24-1 and TRBJ1-2; no clear D. V was shortened by 2 bases and J by 5 bases, with 17 bases between the two germline ends. CDR1 KGHDR and CDR2 SFDVKD come from the germline V gene. The CDR3 is 16 residues long.

The chain carries TRBV15 and TRBJ1-2; 8 bases map to TRBD1. The germline gives CDR1 LNHNV, CDR2 YYDKDF (reference sequence). The CDR3 contains 13 residues. Trimming removed 5 bases from V and 8 bases from J; junction bases left unmatched: 7. CDR3 residues: CATSRDRYGGYTF. The CDR3 DNA is TGTGCCACCAGCCGGGACAGGTACGGCGGCTACACCTTC.

This chain connects TRBV7-2 to TRBJ2-7, with TRBD1 identical over 8 bases. Germline V gene sequence: CDR1 SGHTA, CDR2 FQGNSA. With 3 bases clipped from V and 2 bases from J, the junction kept 9 bases outside the gene matches. The CDR3 is made up of 16 amino acids. CDR3 in DNA: TGTGCCAGCAGCTTTGGAAGAAGGACAGGGACCTACGAGCAGTACTTC. It specifies CASSFGRRTGTYEQYF.

The chain carries TRBV15 and TRBJ1-2, with D possibly matching TRBD1 (6 bases). Per germline, CDR1 LNHNV and CDR2 YYDKDF (reference sequence). The germline V and J ends were trimmed by 3 bases and 7 bases, with 9 bases remaining between them. This CDR3 has 12 residues. CDR3 sequence (DNA): TGTGCCACCAGCAGGAGAGGGGGTGGCTACACCTTC. The encoded protein is CATSRRGGGYTF.

Here the CDR3 DNA reads TGCGCCAGCAGCCTTGGGACTAGCGGGGGGGCCTTCGGCACCGGGGAGCTGTTTTTT. It encodes CASSLGTSGGAFGTGELFF. The chain has TRBV4-3 and TRBJ2-2; 16 bases are a match to TRBD2. Germline CDR1 is LGHNA and CDR2 is YSLEER. The V and J ends lost 4 bases and 4 bases, in that order; junction bases with no gene match: 9. The CDR3 has 19 residues.

This chain links TRBV4-1 with TRBJ1-2; TRBD1 matches at 8 bases. V shed 0 bases and J 6 bases; nucleotides not matched to a gene: 9. Germline CDR1 is MGHRA and CDR2 is YSYEKL. This CDR3 spans 16 amino acids. CDR3 bases: TGCGCCAGCAGCCAAGAGGGGGGCAGGGGGCTCAATGGCTACACCTTC. Protein sequence: CASSQEGGRGLNGYTF.

The genes are TRBV6-5 and TRBJ2-1; TRBD2 agrees at 9 bases. The ends lost 6 bases at V and 3 bases at J; junction bases unmatched: 0. The CDR3 runs to 13 residues. In germline, CDR1 is MNHEY, CDR2 SVGAGI. The CDR3, as DNA: TGTGCCAGCAGGACTAGCGGCTACAATGAGCAGTTCTTC. It codes for CASRTSGYNEQFF.

The V and J genes are TRBV5-4 and TRBJ1-4; 9 bases map to TRBD1. From germline, CDR1 is SGHNT and CDR2 YYREEE (reference sequence). The CDR3 covers 14 residues. The V and J ends lost 2 bases and 10 bases, in that order; junction bases with no gene match: 6. In DNA form, the CDR3 reads TGTGCCAGCAGCTTTCGGGACAGGGCCGGAAAACTGTTTTTT. Translating gives CASSFRDRAGKLFF.

The chain carries TRBV2 and TRBJ1-2; the match to TRBD1 covers 10 bases. In germline, CDR1 is SNHLY, CDR2 FYNNEI. CDR3 length equals 15 residues. The V gene end was trimmed by 5 bases and the J gene end by 7 bases; junction bases not matched to a gene: 10. The CDR3 sequence: CASSFRTGGTGGYTF. CDR3 DNA: TGTGCCAGCAGTTTTCGGACAGGGGGGACGGGTGGCTACACCTTC.

The rearrangement uses TRBV5-1 and TRBJ2-4; TRBD1 agrees at 9 bases. Trimming at V came to 0 bases and at J to 2 bases, leaving 6 bases not matched to a gene. CDR1 and CDR2 (germline): SGHRS, YFSETQ. The CDR3 spans 17 residues. The CDR3 DNA sequence: TGCGCCAGCAGCTTGGATCGACAGGGGGTTACCAAAAACATTCAGTACTTC. Amino acid sequence: CASSLDRQGVTKNIQYF.

The V and J genes are TRBV27 and TRBJ2-7; TRBD1 is a possible D gene (6 bases). CDR3 length: 13 residues. CDR1 and CDR2 (germline): MNHEY, SMNVEV (reference sequence). V gave up 8 bases and J gave up 4 bases, with 15 bases separating them. The CDR3 sequence is CASSWDTGYEQYF. The CDR3 DNA follows: TGTGCCAGCTCCTGGGACACTGGGTACGAGCAGTACTTC.

The DNA of the CDR3 is TGCGCCAGCAGCTCGCAGGGTTGGACTGAAGCTTTCTTT. Translated: CASSSQGWTEAFF. The rearrangement uses TRBV5-1 and TRBJ1-1; D is possibly TRBD1 (5 bases). V lost 3 bases and J lost 5, with 11 bases in between. Germline V gene sequence: CDR1 SGHRS, CDR2 YFSETQ. CDR3 length equals 13 residues.

This clone has only one observation. The chain is built from TRBV7-9 and TRBJ1-3; D is possibly TRBD1 (5 bases). The V gene's germline CDR1 is SEHNR and CDR2 FQNEAQ (reference sequence). The CDR3 has 15 residues. Trimming removed 4 bases from V and 2 bases from J, with 12 bases in between. The CDR3: CASSSRDFPGNTIYF. The CDR3 nucleotides read TGTGCCAGCAGCTCACGGGACTTTCCTGGAAACACCATATATTTT.